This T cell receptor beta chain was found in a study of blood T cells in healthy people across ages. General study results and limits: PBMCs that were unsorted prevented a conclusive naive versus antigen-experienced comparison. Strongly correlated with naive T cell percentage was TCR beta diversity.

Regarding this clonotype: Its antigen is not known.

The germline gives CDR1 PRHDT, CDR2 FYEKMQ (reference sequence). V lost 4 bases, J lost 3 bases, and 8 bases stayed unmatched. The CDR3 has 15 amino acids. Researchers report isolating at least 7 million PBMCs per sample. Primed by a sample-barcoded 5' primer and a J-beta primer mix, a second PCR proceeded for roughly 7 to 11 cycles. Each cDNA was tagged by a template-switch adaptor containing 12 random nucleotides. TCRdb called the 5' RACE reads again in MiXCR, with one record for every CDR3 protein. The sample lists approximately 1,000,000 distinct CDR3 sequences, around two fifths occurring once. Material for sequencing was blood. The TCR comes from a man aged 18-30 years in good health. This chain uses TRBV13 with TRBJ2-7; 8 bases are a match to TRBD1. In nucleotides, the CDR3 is TGTGCCAGCAGCTCCGTGGACAGGGCACTCTACGAGCAGTACTTC. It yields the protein CASSSVDRALYEQYF.